Listed here are 19 T cell receptor beta chains from one sample, sequenced in a study of vaccination effects on CD4 cells after COVID-19. No antigen is known for these receptors. Repertoires were generated with immunoSEQ multiplex PCR, while TCRdb's copy carries only in-frame clones and drops some. Among about 71,000 clones listed, approximately 70% were seen once. Expansion with viral peptide pools was applied to antigen-specific CD4+ T cells by the ViraFEST assay prior to sequencing. Scientists isolated CD4+ T cells after a roughly 9-day culture period ended. Among the vaccine recipients, none had a prior SARS-CoV-2 infection, and nucleocapsid antibodies were negative. The starting material was CD4+ T cells from PBMCs cultured with HCoV-OC43 spike peptides, obtained before COVID-19 vaccination. Subset given: HCoV-OC43 spike overlapping peptide pool stimulation. These receptors all stem from a human donor who received a COVID-19 vaccine.

Only a few counts were recorded for this clone. This rearrangement joins TRBV9 to TRBJ2-3; the D is unclear. CDR3 size: 13 residues. Trimming took off 1 base at V and 1 base at J, with 4 bases between the two ends. Looked up from germline, CDR1 is SGDLS and CDR2 is YYNGEE. The CDR3, as DNA: TGTGCCAGCAGCGTACTTGGCACAGATACGCAGTATTTT. Translating it yields CASSVLGTDTQYF. The entire variable domain, with the rest obtained from reference TRBV9 and TRBJ2-3, is as follows: DSGVTQTPKHLITATGQRVTLRCSPRSGDLSVYWYQQSLDQGLQFLIQYYNGEERAKGNILERFSAQQFPDLHSELNLSSLELGDSALYFCASSVLGTDTQYFGPGTRLTVL.

The chain links TRBV3-1 (or the pseudogene TRBV3-2) to TRBJ1-4, with D possibly matching TRBD1 (5 bases). Between the trimmed V and J ends, which lost 4 bases and 7 bases, there was a span of 13 bases. Germline loops: CDR1 LGHDT, CDR2 YNNKEL (reference sequence). This CDR3 region has 14 residues. Here the CDR3 reads CASSRGTSGEKLFF. The CDR3 coding sequence is TGTGCCAGCAGCCGCGGGACGTCGGGTGAAAAACTGTTTTTT.

The J gene is TRBJ1-2, the V gene TRBV6-5; 11 nucleotides align to TRBD1. Germline V gene sequence: CDR1 MNHEY, CDR2 SVGAGI. After removal of 5 bases from V and 1 base from J, the junction contained 3 bases not matched to a gene. The CDR3 covers 15 residues. CDR3 amino acids: CASSRDRGFNYGYTF. Here the CDR3 DNA reads TGTGCCAGCAGTCGGGACAGGGGGTTTAACTATGGCTACACCTTC.

The chain combines TRBV2 with TRBJ1-1; D ambiguous. Germline V gene lookup returns CDR1 SNHLY and CDR2 FYNNEI. Between the trimmed V and J ends, which lost 2 bases and 0 bases, there was a span of 10 bases. This CDR3 is built from 15 residues. CDR3 DNA: TGTGCCAGCAGTGAAAATGGCGGCTTGAACACTGAAGCTTTCTTT. Its translation is CASSENGGLNTEAFF.

The chain uses TRBV2 and TRBJ2-7; 9 bases are shared with TRBD1. The CDR3 runs to 15 residues. With V trimmed by 6 bases and J by 3 bases, 9 bases remained unmatched. Germline CDR1 and CDR2: SNHLY and FYNNEI. Written as DNA, the CDR3 is TGTGCCAGCAGCCAAACAGGGGGCGCGGGCTACGAGCAGTACGTC. It specifies CASSQTGGAGYEQYV.

The chain carries TRBV6-5 and TRBJ2-5; D perhaps matches TRBD1 (6 bases). CDR1 is MNHEY, CDR2 SVGAGI, per germline. V lost 6 bases and J lost 5, with 16 bases in between. The CDR3 is 14 amino acids. CDR3: CASRPQGIRETQYF. The CDR3 region has the DNA TGTGCCAGCAGACCTCAGGGGATAAGGGAGACCCAGTACTTC.

This clone was detected once. V usage is TRBV5-1 and J usage is TRBJ2-3; 10 bases are a match to TRBD1. CDR1 is SGHRS, CDR2 YFSETQ, per germline. The length of the CDR3 is 16 residues. Trimming cost V 0 bases and J 4 bases; bases outside gene matches: 5. The CDR3 sequence is CASSLGDRGGADTQYF. As DNA, the CDR3 is TGCGCCAGCAGCTTGGGGGACAGGGGAGGCGCAGATACGCAGTATTTT.

The sample holds a few counts of this clone. The V gene is TRBV19, the J gene TRBJ1-5; D not certain. The CDR3 contains 14 residues. Germline loops: CDR1 LNHDA, CDR2 SQIVND (reference sequence). The V end lost 5 bases, the J end lost 2 bases, and 10 bases lay between the germline ends. This chain's CDR3 is CASSGQGGNQPQHF. The CDR3 bases are TGTGCCAGTAGTGGCCAAGGTGGCAATCAGCCCCAGCATTTT.

The table lists this clone with a few counts. The rearrangement uses TRBV19 and TRBJ1-1; 7 bases line up with TRBD1. V lost 1 base and J lost 2; bases outside the gene matches: 4. The germline gives CDR1 LNHDA, CDR2 SQIVND (reference sequence). This CDR3 spans 15 amino acids. The DNA of the CDR3 is TGTGCCAGTAGTATAGGGCGGGACAGCAACACTGAAGCTTTCTTT. The encoded protein is CASSIGRDSNTEAFF.

The CDR3: CASSSSGGPYGYTF. The CDR3 nucleotides read TGTGCCAGCAGCTCCTCGGGGGGGCCCTATGGCTACACCTTC. This chain connects TRBV5-5 to TRBJ1-2; D is perhaps TRBD1 (6 bases). CDR3 size: 14 residues. From germline, CDR1 is SGHKS and CDR2 YYEKEE (reference sequence). V was clipped by 3 bases and J by 4 bases, with 13 bases between them.

The genes are TRBV18 and TRBJ2-1; 9 nucleotides line up with TRBD1. Germline-derived CDR1 and CDR2 are KGHSH and LQKENI. This CDR3 contains 17 residues. The V gene end was trimmed by 4 bases and the J gene end by 3 bases; junction bases not matched to a gene: 10. CDR3 DNA: TGTGCCAGCTCACTACATACCGGGACAGGGAGCTACAATGAGCAGTTCTTC. Its protein is CASSLHTGTGSYNEQFF.

The rearrangement uses TRBV6-2 or TRBV6-3 and TRBJ2-3; 8 nucleotides match TRBD1. This CDR3 comprises 16 residues. Trimming removed 0 bases from V and 2 bases from J; junction bases left unmatched: 4. CDR1 is MNHEY and CDR2 is SVGEGT in the germline V gene. The CDR3 bases are TGTGCCAGCAGTTACTCGTCGACAGGGGCCACAGATACGCAGTATTTT. This sequence encodes CASSYSSTGATDTQYF.

The rearrangement uses TRBV2 and TRBJ1-1; TRBD1 matches at 10 bases. Germline loops: CDR1 SNHLY, CDR2 FYNNEI. Unmatched junction bases numbered 9, after V lost 4 bases and J lost 7 bases. The CDR3 has 15 amino acids. The CDR3 DNA reads as TGTGCCAGCAGTGCTGAGGACAGGGGGAAGATTGAAGCTTTCTTT. Protein: CASSAEDRGKIEAFF.

V gene TRBV19 combines with J gene TRBJ1-2, with a possible D match to TRBD1 (6 bases). The CDR3 spans 11 residues. V lost 9 bases, J lost 6 bases, and 11 bases lay in between. Germline V gene data show CDR1 as LNHDA and CDR2 as SQIVND (reference sequence). The CDR3 nucleotides read TGTGCCAGCAGATACAGGGATGGCTACACCTTC. Translation: CASRYRDGYTF.

This chain connects TRBV19 to TRBJ1-5; D is uncertain. The V and J ends lost 5 bases and 2 bases respectively, with 13 bases between them. Germline V lookup: CDR1 LNHDA, CDR2 SQIVND (reference sequence). The CDR3 is 15 amino acids. The CDR3 DNA follows: TGTGCCAGTAGTGGCGTGGGCATGGGCAATCAGCCCCAGCATTTT. Translated: CASSGVGMGNQPQHF. Combining the CDR3 with reference TRBV19 and TRBJ1-5 gives the whole variable domain DGGITQSPKYLFRKEGQNVTLSCEQNLNHDAMYWYRQDPGQGLRLIYYSQIVNDFQKGDIAEGYSVSREKKESFPLTVTSAQKNPTAFYLCASSGVGMGNQPQHFGDGTRLSIL.

The rearrangement uses TRBV10-3 and TRBJ2-5; D not certain. Germline V gives CDR1 ENHRY, CDR2 SYGVKD. Trimming removed 8 bases at V and 2 bases at J, with 9 bases between. The CDR3 length is 12 residues. The CDR3 region is CAIAPTQETQYF. The CDR3 DNA is TGTGCCATCGCTCCCACGCAAGAGACCCAGTACTTC.

The rearrangement uses TRBV29-1 and TRBJ2-3; D possibly matches TRBD1 or TRBD2 (5 bases each). V was trimmed by 3 bases and J by 4 bases, leaving 14 bases between them. CDR1 and CDR2 (germline): SQVTM, ANQGSEA. CDR3 size: 14 residues. The chain's CDR3 is CSVDGDLPPDTQYF. The CDR3 region has the DNA TGCAGCGTTGACGGGGACCTCCCCCCAGATACGCAGTATTTT.

This rearrangement joins TRBV20-1 to TRBJ2-3; 12 bases fit TRBD2. J was trimmed by 9 bases and V by 3 bases; bases with no gene match: 7. Germline V gene data show CDR1 as DFQATT and CDR2 as SNEGSKA (reference sequence). The CDR3 totals 14 residues. CDR3 residues: CSASTLAGGGTQYF. The CDR3 region has the DNA TGCAGTGCTAGTACACTAGCGGGGGGCGGGACGCAGTATTTT.

The chain links TRBV18 to TRBJ1-6; D is undetermined. This CDR3 has 13 amino acids. The V gene's germline CDR1 is KGHSH and CDR2 LQKENI. The V end lost 4 bases, the J end lost 7 bases, and 8 bases lay between the germline ends. The CDR3 sequence is CASSQDPNSPLHF. CDR3 DNA sequence: TGTGCCAGCTCACAGGACCCGAATTCACCCCTCCACTTT.